This TCR beta chain is from a study of Graves' ophthalmopathy and Graves' hyperthyroidism. Scientists amplified the TCR beta CDR3 regions from RNA transcripts. Investigators did first-round RT-PCR with HTBI primers, then second-round multiplex PCR. TCRdb ran MiXCR on the multiplex PCR reads and lists one entry per CDR3 protein. Of more than 1,000,000 distinct CDR3 sequences in the sample, 35% to 40% were seen once. CDR3 length: 16 amino acids. Trimming cost V 3 bases and J 0 bases; bases outside gene matches: 8. Germline V gene sequence: CDR1 SEHNR, CDR2 FQNEAQ (reference sequence). Sequenced: peripheral blood or thyroid tissue (not recorded which). The rearrangement links TRBV7-9 to TRBJ2-7; 7 bases fit TRBD1. The TCR comes from an adult man with Graves' hyperthyroidism. The CDR3 loop reads CASSFGTRDSSYEQYF. CDR3 coding DNA: TGTGCCAGCAGCTTTGGAACCCGGGACAGCTCCTACGAGCAGTACTTC. The full variable domain, rest sourced from reference TRBV7-9 and TRBJ2-7, is DTGVSQNPRHKITKRGQNVTFRCDPISEHNRLYWYRQTLGQGPEFLTYFQNEAQLEKSRLLSDRFSAERPKGSFSTLEIQRTEQGDSAMYLCASSFGTRDSSYEQYFGPGTRLTVT.